This T cell receptor beta chain derives from a study of T cells after yellow fever vaccination. The table lists this clonotype with many counts. MiXCR, applied by TCRdb to the 5' RACE reads, yields one record per CDR3 protein. The table lists about 300,000 distinct CDR3 sequences, 8.7% of them singletons, with around 3.3% in the top ten. V shed 0 bases and J shed 4 bases, with 7 bases lying between them. The CDR3 runs to 13 residues. The V gene's germline CDR1 is SGHRS and CDR2 YFSETQ. The origin of this receptor is a young man who received the YFV17D yellow fever vaccine. V and J are TRBV5-1 and TRBJ1-2; D remains ambiguous. The source material was CD4+ T cells sorted from PBMCs, sampled 5 days after the yellow fever booster vaccination. In nucleotides, the CDR3 is TGCGCCAGCAGCTTGGAGACATCCTATGGCTACACCTTC. This sequence encodes CASSLETSYGYTF.